The rows below give T cell receptor beta chains drawn from one sample of a study of blood T cells in healthy people across ages. TCRdb passed the 5' RACE reads through MiXCR, listing each CDR3 protein once. The sample includes 1.5 million to 2 million distinct CDR3 sequences, around 36% seen only once; the top ten take about 10%. The sample consisted of blood. The source is a woman aged 25-40 years in good health. CDR3s include the opening cysteine and the closing phenylalanine or tryptophan. The D gene is left open where the match is weak.

V gene	D gene	J gene	CDR3 protein
TRBV9	NA	TRBJ2-1	CASSVALSDYNEQFF
TRBV12-5	NA	TRBJ1-1	CASGLVTGRLNTEAFF
TRBV12-5	NA	TRBJ2-5	CASQSGFQETQYF
TRBV28	TRBD1	TRBJ2-3	CASSLGQGGKTDTQYF
TRBV6-5	NA	TRBJ2-1	CASRGSRNEQFF
TRBV7-2	NA	TRBJ2-1	CASSLAARHSYNEQFF
TRBV4-1	TRBD1	TRBJ2-7	CASSQDLSRGPYEQYF
TRBV15	NA	TRBJ2-7	CATSSPGAYEQYF
TRBV9	NA	TRBJ2-3	CASSDPESEGTSSTDTQYF
TRBV7-2	TRBD1	TRBJ1-1	CASSSLQGGTEAFF
TRBV5-6	NA	TRBJ1-2	CASSPWQANYGYTF
TRBV20-1	TRBD2	TRBJ2-5	CSARSSGYGTQYF
TRBV4-1	NA	TRBJ2-7	CASSSQGGPPHEQYF
TRBV29-1	NA	TRBJ1-1	CSVDLHNTEAFF
TRBV5-1	NA	TRBJ1-2	CASSLSAGAGGYTF
TRBV27	TRBD1	TRBJ2-1	CASRGDRAAYNEQFF
TRBV28	TRBD1	TRBJ1-2	CASTTPPPLGTEYGYTF
TRBV7-8	TRBD2	TRBJ2-5	CASSLARGGAQETQYF
TRBV25-1	NA	TRBJ2-7	CASSEYAETYEQYF
TRBV20-1	NA	TRBJ2-7	CSASVEVYEQYF
TRBV6-6	NA	TRBJ1-2	CASSPPTPSYTF
TRBV29-1	TRBD1	TRBJ2-5	CSVTGTGVRGTQYF
TRBV20-1	NA	TRBJ1-2	CSAKDLKSGRWGYTF
TRBV18	TRBD2	TRBJ2-1	CASSPSSGRANEQFF
TRBV3-1	TRBD1	TRBJ2-1	CAGSQGKDRVGFF
TRBV6-1	TRBD2	TRBJ2-1	CASTLESLAGINEQFF
TRBV29-1	TRBD1	TRBJ2-2	CSVVGQVTGELFF
TRBV6-5	TRBD1	TRBJ2-5	CASSWRQGVQTQYF
TRBV5-6	TRBD1	TRBJ2-4	CASSLGQGSHIQYF
TRBV9	TRBD2	TRBJ2-6	CASSRSGGSGANVLTF
TRBV21-1	NA	TRBJ2-2	CAGSKGRGMHGELFF
TRBV20-1	NA	TRBJ2-7	CSARDRVSGGEQYF
TRBV5-8	NA	NA	CASSFADSYEQYF
TRBV10-3	NA	TRBJ1-1	CAITDSPNTEAFF
TRBV12-3/TRBV12-4	NA	TRBJ1-5	CASRLGGSNQPQHF
TRBV10-3	NA	TRBJ2-1	CAIRPGRTYNEQFF
TRBV7-9	NA	TRBJ1-2	CASSLKGPNYGYTF
TRBV27	TRBD2	TRBJ2-2	CASSSRLAGVGFANTGELFF
TRBV10-3	TRBD2	TRBJ2-1	CAIAGGTYNEQFF
TRBV18	NA	TRBJ1-1	CASSPDGGLQAFF